The T cell receptor (beta chain) under discussion was sequenced for a study of beta chain features in type 1 diabetes. Regarding this clone: Its specificity is unknown.

As every portion of the isolated RNA was reverse transcribed, the sequencing read expressed TCRB transcripts. Measured with immunoSEQ multiplex PCR; TCRdb has only the in-frame clones, and not every one. The data contain about 410,000 clones, 11% to 15% of them singletons. Study findings and constraints: For Type 1 diabetes patients, all four CD4+ subsets carried TCRB CDR3s that were moderately but significantly shorter. Reduced insertions and increased deletions marked VDJ junctions in type 1 diabetes patients.

The origin of this receptor is a man younger than 40 in good health. Material for sequencing was naive CD4+ T cells from blood.

The CDR3 is CATGQGRKTQYF. The CDR3 region has the DNA TGTGCCACCGGACAGGGTCGTAAGACCCAGTACTTC. This rearrangement joins TRBV19 to TRBJ2-5; 8 bases map to TRBD1. Germline V gene lookup returns CDR1 LNHDA and CDR2 SQIVND (reference sequence). The CDR3 covers 12 residues. Trimming took 10 bases from V and 6 from J; bases not matched to a gene: 7.